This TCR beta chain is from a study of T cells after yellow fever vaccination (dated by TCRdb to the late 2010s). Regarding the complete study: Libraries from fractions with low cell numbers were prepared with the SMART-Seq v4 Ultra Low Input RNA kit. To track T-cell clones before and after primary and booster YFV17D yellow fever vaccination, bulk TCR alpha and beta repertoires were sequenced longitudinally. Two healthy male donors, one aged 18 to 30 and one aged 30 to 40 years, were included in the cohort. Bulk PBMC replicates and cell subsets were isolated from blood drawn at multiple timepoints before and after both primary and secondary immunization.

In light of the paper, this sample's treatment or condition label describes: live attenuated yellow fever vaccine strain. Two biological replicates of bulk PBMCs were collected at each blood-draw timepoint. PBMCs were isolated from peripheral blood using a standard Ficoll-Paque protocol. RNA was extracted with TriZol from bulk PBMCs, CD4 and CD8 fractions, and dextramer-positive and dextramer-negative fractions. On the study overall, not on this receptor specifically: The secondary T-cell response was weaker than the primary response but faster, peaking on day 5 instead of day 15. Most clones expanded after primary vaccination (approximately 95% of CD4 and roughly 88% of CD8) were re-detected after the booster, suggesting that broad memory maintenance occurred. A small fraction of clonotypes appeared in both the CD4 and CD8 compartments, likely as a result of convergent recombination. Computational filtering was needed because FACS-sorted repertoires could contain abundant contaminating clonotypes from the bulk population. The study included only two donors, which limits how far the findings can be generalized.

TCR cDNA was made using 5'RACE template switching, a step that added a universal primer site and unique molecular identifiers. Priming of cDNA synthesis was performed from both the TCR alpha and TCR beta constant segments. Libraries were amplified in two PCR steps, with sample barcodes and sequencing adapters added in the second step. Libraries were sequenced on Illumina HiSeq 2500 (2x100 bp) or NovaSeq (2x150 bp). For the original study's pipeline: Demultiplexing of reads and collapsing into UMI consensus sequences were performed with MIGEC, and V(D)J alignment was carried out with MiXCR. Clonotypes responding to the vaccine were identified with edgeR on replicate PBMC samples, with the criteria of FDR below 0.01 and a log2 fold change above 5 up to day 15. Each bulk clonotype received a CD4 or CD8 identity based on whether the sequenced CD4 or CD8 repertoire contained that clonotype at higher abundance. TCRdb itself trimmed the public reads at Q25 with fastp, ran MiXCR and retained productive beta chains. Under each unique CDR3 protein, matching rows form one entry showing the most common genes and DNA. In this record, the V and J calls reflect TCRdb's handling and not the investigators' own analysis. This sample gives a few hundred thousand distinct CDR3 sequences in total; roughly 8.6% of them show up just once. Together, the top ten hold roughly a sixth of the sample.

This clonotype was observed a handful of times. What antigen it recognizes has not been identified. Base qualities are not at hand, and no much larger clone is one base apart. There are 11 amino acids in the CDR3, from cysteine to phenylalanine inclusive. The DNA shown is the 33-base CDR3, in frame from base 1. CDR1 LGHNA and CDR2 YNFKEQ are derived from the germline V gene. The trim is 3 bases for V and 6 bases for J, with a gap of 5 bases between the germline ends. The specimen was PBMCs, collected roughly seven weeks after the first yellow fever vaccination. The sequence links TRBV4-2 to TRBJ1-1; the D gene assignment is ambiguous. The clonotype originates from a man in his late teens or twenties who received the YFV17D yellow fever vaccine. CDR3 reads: CASSQDAEAFF. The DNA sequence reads TGTGCCAGCAGCCAGGACGCTGAAGCTTTCTTT.